This T cell receptor (beta chain) comes out of a study of PD-L1 blockade in urothelial cancer (dated by TCRdb to 2017 to 2019). Study-level background: Every patient began therapy in 2014 and was given atezolizumab 1,200 mg intravenously every 3 weeks. About 85% of the roughly 29 patients were identified as males with urothelial cancer of bladder origin, and a prior smoking history was reported by 18 of 29 patients. Progression-free survival longer than 6 months counted as durable clinical benefit, and TCR features were additionally tested against both progression-free and overall survival. Blood samples were analyzed at two time points: 3 weeks after treatment start (second dose) and 6 weeks after treatment start. An ECOG performance status of 0 or 1 was recorded for the patients, and 0 to 3 prior chemotherapy regimens had been received by the patients. Eight to ten patients achieved durable clinical benefit and approximately 20 did not. Pretreatment blood TCR-seq was available for nearly 30 patients, at least one posttreatment blood collection was obtained for 25 or so patients, and tumor TCR-seq was available for 25 or so patients. Blood samples yielded a median of about 150,000 T cells and 65,000 to 95,000 unique TCRs, with median clonality 0.080. Whole exome sequencing and RNA sequencing of pretreatment tumors were performed alongside TCR sequencing in the same patients. Pretreatment tumor samples and matched peripheral blood, collected serially before and after atezolizumab treatment, underwent TCR sequencing. The study was an exploratory multi-omic analysis of somatic, immune and clinical correlates of response to PD-L1 blockade with atezolizumab in urothelial cancer.

About this clone: The antigen it recognizes is unknown. It has no much larger one-base neighbor in the sample; base qualities were not kept.

Study-level results and caveats: Because of the small sample size (n ≈ 29) and the many exploratory analyses performed, the results are intended to be regarded as hypothesis-generating. A pretreatment peripheral blood TCR clonality below the median was linked to improved progression-free and overall survival. Patients with durable benefit showed greater expansion of tumor-associated TCR clones in peripheral blood 3 weeks after starting treatment (n = 22, p = 0.022).

The CDR3 spans 17 residues, from the cysteine through the phenylalanine. The retained sequence is limited to the CDR3, 51 bases, with the frame set at the first base. To estimate absolute template abundance from read counts, synthetic TCR analog templates were spiked into each PCR. Using the immunoSEQ assay, TCRbeta CDR3 regions were amplified from genomic DNA with bias-controlled V and J gene primers. Sequencing of rearranged TCRbeta segments was done at approximately 20X coverage. In the source study's methods: Clustering was used to correct sequencing errors, and CDR3s were annotated against IMGT to assign V, D and J genes. Only productive TCRbeta rearrangements were used in downstream analyses, excluding out-of-frame or stop-codon sequences. Clonality was computed as one minus Shannon entropy normalized by the log of the number of unique productive sequences. Clones differing between time points or between blood and tumor were identified by Fisher's exact test with Benjamini-Hochberg correction at adjusted p below 0.01. TCRdb provides this immuneACCESS table in a form limited to in-frame rearrangements. Some clones are lacking; in checked studies, under half of them reflect an unresolved V gene, and why the rest are absent is not known. V and J calls and clone size are copied from that table; D and trimming were computed from the DNA. The sample includes over 70,000 clones, with less than 90% observed a single time. Approximately 8.4% of the sample lies in the top ten.

Per the publication, the time point label means: peripheral blood 6 weeks after treatment start. A cohort of more than 25 patients with locally advanced or metastatic urothelial carcinoma, treated at Memorial Sloan Kettering on a trial protocol, was included. Peripheral blood mononuclear cells were collected pretreatment and during treatment, at between 1 and 8 total time points per patient. The Qiagen DNeasy Blood extraction kit was used to purify genomic DNA from total PBMCs and from tumor samples. PBMCs were collected pretreatment and during treatment, and were isolated and stored as previously described.

Recombination joined TRBV21-1 with TRBJ2-7; no check of the table's D call, TRBD1, against the DNA was made. TRBV21-1 is designated a pseudogene. The clonotype comes from a man in his 70s with urothelial cancer. The sequenced sample was PBMCs, obtained around atezolizumab (anti-PD-L1) treatment. The encoded CDR3 is CASNLRLPGQGSYEQYF. DNA sequence: TGTGCCAGCAACTTGCGTCTTCCGGGACAGGGATCCTACGAGCAGTACTTC.